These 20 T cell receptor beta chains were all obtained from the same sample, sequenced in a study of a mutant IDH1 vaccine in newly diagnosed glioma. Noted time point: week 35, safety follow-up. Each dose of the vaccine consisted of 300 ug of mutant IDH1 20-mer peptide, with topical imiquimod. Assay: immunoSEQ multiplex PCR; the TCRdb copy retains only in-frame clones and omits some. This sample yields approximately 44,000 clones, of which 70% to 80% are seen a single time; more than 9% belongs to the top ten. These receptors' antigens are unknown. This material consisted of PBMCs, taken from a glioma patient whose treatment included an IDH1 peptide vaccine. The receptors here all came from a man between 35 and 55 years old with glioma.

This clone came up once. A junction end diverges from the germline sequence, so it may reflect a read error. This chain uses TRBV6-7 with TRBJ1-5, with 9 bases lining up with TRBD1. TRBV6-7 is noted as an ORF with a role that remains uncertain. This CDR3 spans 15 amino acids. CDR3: CLGRDRAYSNQPQHF. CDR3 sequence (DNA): TGCTTAGGCCGGGACAGGGCCTATAGCAATCAGCCCCAGCATTTT.

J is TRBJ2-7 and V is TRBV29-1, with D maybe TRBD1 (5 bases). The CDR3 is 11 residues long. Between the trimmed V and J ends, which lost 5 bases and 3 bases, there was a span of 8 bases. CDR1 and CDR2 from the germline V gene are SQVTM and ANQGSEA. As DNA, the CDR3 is TGCAGCGTTCTACAGGACTACGAGCAGTACTTC. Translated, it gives CSVLQDYEQYF.

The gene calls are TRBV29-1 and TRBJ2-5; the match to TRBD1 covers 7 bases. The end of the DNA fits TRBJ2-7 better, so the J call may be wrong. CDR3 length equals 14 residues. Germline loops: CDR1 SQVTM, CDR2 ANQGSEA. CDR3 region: CSVNGQDGSYEQYF. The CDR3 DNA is TGCAGCGTGAATGGACAGGACGGCTCCTACGAGCAGTACTTC.

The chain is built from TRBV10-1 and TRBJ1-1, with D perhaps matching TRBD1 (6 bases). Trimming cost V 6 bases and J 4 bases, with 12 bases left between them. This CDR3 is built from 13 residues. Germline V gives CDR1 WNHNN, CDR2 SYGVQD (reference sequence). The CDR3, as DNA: TGCGCCAGCAGACAGGACAGAAGCACTGAAGCTTTCTTT. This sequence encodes CASRQDRSTEAFF.

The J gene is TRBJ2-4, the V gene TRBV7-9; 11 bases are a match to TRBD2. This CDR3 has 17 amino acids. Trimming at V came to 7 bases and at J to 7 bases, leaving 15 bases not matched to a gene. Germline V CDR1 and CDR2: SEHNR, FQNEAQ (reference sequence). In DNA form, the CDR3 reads TGTGCCAGCAACCCTATTACTAGCGGGAGCGGAGGGAACATTCAGTACTTC. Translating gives CASNPITSGSGGNIQYF.

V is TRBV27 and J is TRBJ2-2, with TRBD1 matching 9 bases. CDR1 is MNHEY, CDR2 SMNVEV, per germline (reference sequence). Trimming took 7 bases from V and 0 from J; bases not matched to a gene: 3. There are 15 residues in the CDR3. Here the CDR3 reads CASTGDRANTGELFF. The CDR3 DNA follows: TGTGCCAGCACCGGGGACAGGGCGAACACCGGGGAGCTGTTTTTT.

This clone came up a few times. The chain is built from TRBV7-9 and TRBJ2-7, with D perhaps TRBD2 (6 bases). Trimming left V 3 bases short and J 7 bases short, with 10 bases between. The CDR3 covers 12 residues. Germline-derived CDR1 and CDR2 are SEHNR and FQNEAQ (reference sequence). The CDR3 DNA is TGTGCCAGCAGCTTCGGCGGAGGGGAGCAGTACGTC. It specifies CASSFGGGEQYV.

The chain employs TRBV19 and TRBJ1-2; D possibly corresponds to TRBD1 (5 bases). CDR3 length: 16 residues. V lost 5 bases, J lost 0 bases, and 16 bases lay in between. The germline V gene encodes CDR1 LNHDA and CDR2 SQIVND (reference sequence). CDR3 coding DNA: TGTGCCAGTAGTTCCGTTGGGGGACTTCCTAACTATGGCTACACCTTC. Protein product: CASSSVGGLPNYGYTF. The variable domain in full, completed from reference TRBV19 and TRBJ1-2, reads DGGITQSPKYLFRKEGQNVTLSCEQNLNHDAMYWYRQDPGQGLRLIYYSQIVNDFQKGDIAEGYSVSREKKESFPLTVTSAQKNPTAFYLCASSSVGGLPNYGYTFGSGTRLTVV.

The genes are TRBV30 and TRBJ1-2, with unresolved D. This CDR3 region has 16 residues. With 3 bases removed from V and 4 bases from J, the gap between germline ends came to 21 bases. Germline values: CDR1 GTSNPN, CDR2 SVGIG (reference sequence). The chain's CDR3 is CAWRDERKREGYGYTF. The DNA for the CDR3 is TGTGCCTGGAGAGACGAAAGGAAAAGGGAAGGCTATGGCTACACCTTC.

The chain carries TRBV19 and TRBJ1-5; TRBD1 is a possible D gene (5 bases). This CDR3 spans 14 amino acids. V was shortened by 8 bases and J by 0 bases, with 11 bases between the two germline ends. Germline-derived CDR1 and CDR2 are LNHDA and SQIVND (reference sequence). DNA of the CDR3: TGTGCCAGTCAAAGCGGGGGTAGCAATCAGCCCCAGCATTTT. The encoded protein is CASQSGGSNQPQHF.

CDR3 nucleotide sequence: TGTGCCATCAGCCGGGACAGGGGAGGGAGTCAGCCCCAGCATTTT. As protein: CAISRDRGGSQPQHF. The chain combines TRBV10-3 with TRBJ1-5, with 10 bases that match TRBD1. J lost 6 bases, V lost 6 bases, and 8 bases had no gene match. Per the germline V gene, CDR1 is ENHRY and CDR2 is SYGVKD. The CDR3 totals 15 residues.

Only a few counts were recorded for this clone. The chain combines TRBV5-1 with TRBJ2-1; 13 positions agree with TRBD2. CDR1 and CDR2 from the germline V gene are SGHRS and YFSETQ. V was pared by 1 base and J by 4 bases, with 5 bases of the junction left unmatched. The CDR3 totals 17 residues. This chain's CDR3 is CASSLRTSGRDYNEQFF. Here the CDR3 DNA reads TGCGCCAGCAGCTTGCGAACTAGCGGGAGGGATTACAATGAGCAGTTCTTC.

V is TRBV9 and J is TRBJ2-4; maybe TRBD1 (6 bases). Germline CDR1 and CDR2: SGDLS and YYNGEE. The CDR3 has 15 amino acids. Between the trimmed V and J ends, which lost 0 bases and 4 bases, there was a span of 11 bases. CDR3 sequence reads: CASSVGQGTKNIQYF. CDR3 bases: TGTGCCAGCAGCGTAGGGCAGGGGACAAAAAACATTCAGTACTTC.

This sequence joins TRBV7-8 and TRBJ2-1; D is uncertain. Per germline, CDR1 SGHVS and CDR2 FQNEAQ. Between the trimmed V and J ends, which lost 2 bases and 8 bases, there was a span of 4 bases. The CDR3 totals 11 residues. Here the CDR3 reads CASSLQYEQFF. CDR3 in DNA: TGTGCCAGCAGCTTACAGTATGAGCAGTTCTTC.

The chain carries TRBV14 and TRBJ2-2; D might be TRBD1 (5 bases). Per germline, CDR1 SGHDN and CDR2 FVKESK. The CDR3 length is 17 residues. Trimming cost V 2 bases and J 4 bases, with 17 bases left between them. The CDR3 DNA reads TGTGCCAGCAGCCAACGTTTACAGGCGTCGGGCACCGGGGAGCTGTTTTTT. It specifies CASSQRLQASGTGELFF.

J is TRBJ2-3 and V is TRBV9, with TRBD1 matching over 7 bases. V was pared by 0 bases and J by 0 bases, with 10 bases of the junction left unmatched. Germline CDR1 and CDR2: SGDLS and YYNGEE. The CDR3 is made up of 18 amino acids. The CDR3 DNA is TGTGCCAGCAGCGTAGGGAAGGGGGCAGCCGTTAGCACAGATACGCAGTATTTT. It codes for CASSVGKGAAVSTDTQYF.

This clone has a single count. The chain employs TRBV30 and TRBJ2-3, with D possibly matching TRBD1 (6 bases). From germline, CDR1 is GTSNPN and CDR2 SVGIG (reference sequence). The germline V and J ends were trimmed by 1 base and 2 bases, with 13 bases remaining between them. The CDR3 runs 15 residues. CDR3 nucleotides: TGTGCCTGGAGTGGCCAGGGGATGCACACAGATACGCAGTATTTT. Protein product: CAWSGQGMHTDTQYF.

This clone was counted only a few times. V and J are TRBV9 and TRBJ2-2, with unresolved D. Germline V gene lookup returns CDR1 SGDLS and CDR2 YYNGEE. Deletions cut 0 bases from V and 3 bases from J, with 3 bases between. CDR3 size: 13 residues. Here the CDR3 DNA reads TGTGCCAGCAGCGTAGTCGACACCGGGGAGCTGTTTTTT. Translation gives CASSVVDTGELFF.

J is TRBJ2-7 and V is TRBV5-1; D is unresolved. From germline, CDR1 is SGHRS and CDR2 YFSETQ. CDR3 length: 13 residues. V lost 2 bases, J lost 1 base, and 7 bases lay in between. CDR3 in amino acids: CASSFGHSYEQYF. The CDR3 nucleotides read TGCGCCAGCAGCTTTGGCCATTCCTACGAGCAGTACTTC. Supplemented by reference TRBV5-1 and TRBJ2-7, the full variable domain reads KAGVTQTPRYLIKTRGQQVTLSCSPISGHRSVSWYQQTPGQGLQFLFEYFSETQRNKGNFPGRFSGRQFSNSRSEMNVSTLELGDSALYLCASSFGHSYEQYFGPGTRLTVT.

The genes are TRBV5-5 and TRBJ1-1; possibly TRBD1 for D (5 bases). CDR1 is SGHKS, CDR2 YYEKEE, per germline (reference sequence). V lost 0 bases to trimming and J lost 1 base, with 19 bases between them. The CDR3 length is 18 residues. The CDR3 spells CASSLVFIREQSNTEAFF. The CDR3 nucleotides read TGTGCCAGCAGCTTGGTTTTCATCAGGGAACAGTCGAACACTGAAGCTTTCTTT.